The rows below give T cell receptor beta chains drawn from one sample of a study of blood T cell repertoires in COVID-19. Clones were read by immunoSEQ multiplex PCR, and TCRdb kept only the in-frame ones, dropping some. Counted here are about 300,000 clones, around nine tenths occurring once; the ten biggest clones make up over 4%. Specimen: PBMCs or T cells enriched from blood (not recorded which). Receptor source: a man aged 55 to 70 who had recovered from COVID-19. CDR3s include the opening cysteine and the closing phenylalanine or tryptophan. D genes are given only for firm matches. Clone size is shown for a subset of rows, as once, few, many or a class of expanded clone.

TGTGCCACAGGGACTAGCGCGGCGGGCACAGATACGCAGTATTTT,CATGTSAAGTDTQYF,TRBV24-1,TRBJ2-3,TRBD2,.
TGCGCCAGCAGTCGTTCCCCGGGATCGAACACCGGGGAGCTGTTTTTT,CASSRSPGSNTGELFF,TRBV5-1,TRBJ2-2,.,.
TGTGCCAGTAGTGCCCACAGAGAGAGGAACACTGAAGCTTTCTTT,CASSAHRERNTEAFF,TRBV19,TRBJ1-1,.,.
TGTGCCAGCAGCCAAGGACAGGGGTACCCCCGGGAGACCCAGTACTTC,CASSQGQGYPRETQYF,TRBV14,TRBJ2-5,TRBD1,.
TGTGCCAGCAGTCCTCTCCGGGACAGGGGCCCCTATAGCAATCAGCCCCAGCATTTT,CASSPLRDRGPYSNQPQHF,TRBV27,TRBJ1-5,TRBD1,.
TGTGCCACCCTCTCCGGGACTAGTGACAATGAGCAGTTCTTC,CATLSGTSDNEQFF,TRBV28,TRBJ2-1,TRBD2,.
TGTGCCACCAGTGACCACGGACAGGAGTATGGCTACACCTTC,CATSDHGQEYGYTF,TRBV24-1,TRBJ1-2,TRBD1,.
TGTGCCAGCGGTACCGGGACAGCCAAAGCTTTCTTT,CASGTGTAKAFF,TRBV27,TRBJ1-1,TRBD1,.
TGTGCCAGCAGCCAAGTCGTAGCGGGAGGGCACGGGCGGTCCTACAATGAGCAGTTCTTC,CASSQVVAGGHGRSYNEQFF,TRBV4-2,TRBJ2-1,TRBD2,.
TGCGCCAGCAGCCAAGGTCTCCGGGTCAATCGGAAAACTGAAGCTTTCTTT,CASSQGLRVNRKTEAFF,TRBV4-3,TRBJ1-1,.,.
TGTGCCAGCAGCGCCCAAACGGTCGGCGGCGAGCAGTACTTC,CASSAQTVGGEQYF,TRBV11-3,TRBJ2-7,.,.
TGTGCCACCAGTGATAGCGGGGTTAGCTCCTACGAGCAGTACTTC,CATSDSGVSSYEQYF,TRBV24-1,TRBJ2-7,TRBD2,.
TGTGCCAGCAGTGAATCTTGGGCTGAGAATTCACCCCTCCACTTT,CASSESWAENSPLHF,TRBV2,TRBJ1-6,.,.
TGCAGTGGGCCCCGCTACAATGAGCAGTTCTTC,CSGPRYNEQFF,TRBV20-1,TRBJ2-1,.,.
TGTGCCTGGAGTACGAGCGGGAGTTGGGCCGGGGAGCTGTTTTTT,CAWSTSGSWAGELFF,TRBV30,TRBJ2-2,TRBD2,.
TGTGCCAGCAGTCTCCCCGCGGGCGTCTATGGCTACACCTTC,CASSLPAGVYGYTF,TRBV28,TRBJ1-2,.,once
TGCGCCAGCAGCCAAAATAAGGCTAGCGGGATAACGGGTGAGCAGTTCTTC,CASSQNKASGITGEQFF,TRBV4-1,TRBJ2-1,TRBD2,.
TGTGCCAGCAGCCACAAATGGGGAAAGGGACTAGCGGGGACCTACGAGCAGTACTTC,CASSHKWGKGLAGTYEQYF,TRBV3-1/TRBV3-2,TRBJ2-7,TRBD2,once
TGTGCCCTTGGTGGGAACAGGGGAGGAAACACCATATATTTT,CALGGNRGGNTIYF,TRBV10-3,TRBJ1-3,TRBD1,.
TGTGCCAGCAGCCGACACACCGGGACAGGGGGTTATTCAGCCTACGAGCAGTACTTC,CASSRHTGTGGYSAYEQYF,TRBV7-6,TRBJ2-7,TRBD1,.
TGTGCCAGCGGCAGGATCTCTTCCTCCTACAATGAGCAGTTCTTC,CASGRISSSYNEQFF,TRBV7-3,TRBJ2-1,.,.
TGTGCCAGCAGCTTAGACAGATCCACAGATACGCAGTATTTT,CASSLDRSTDTQYF,TRBV11-3,TRBJ2-3,.,.
TGTGCCAGAAGGCAATCTAGGATTAATCTAGGGGACAGGGGGCGATGCGAGCAGTACTTC,CARRQSRINLGDRGRCEQYF,TRBV5-3,TRBJ2-7,TRBD1,.
TGTGCCAGCAGTCCGTCCCCCAGCGGGGTCGCGAACACCGGGGAGCTGTTTTTT,CASSPSPSGVANTGELFF,TRBV27,TRBJ2-2,TRBD2,.
TGCGCCAGCAGCCCCCGACAGGGGGCCTATAATTCACCCCTCCACTTT,CASSPRQGAYNSPLHF,TRBV5-1,TRBJ1-6,TRBD1,once
TGTGCCAGCAGCTTGCGGCGACAGGGGGCTTCTCATCAGCCCCAGCATTTT,CASSLRRQGASHQPQHF,TRBV5-6,TRBJ1-5,TRBD1,.
TGTGCCAGCAGCCGACAGACAGGGGGTTTCTACACCTTC,CASSRQTGGFYTF,TRBV14,TRBJ1-2,TRBD1,.
TGTGCCAGCAGCTCAGGCCCGGGAGCTAACTATGGCTACACCTTC,CASSSGPGANYGYTF,TRBV11-2,TRBJ1-2,.,.
TGTGCCAGCAGGACGGGACTGCTGAACACCGGGGAGCTGTTTTTT,CASRTGLLNTGELFF,TRBV7-3,TRBJ2-2,.,.
TGTGCCAGCAGCTTAGAATGGACAGGGAACGAGCAGTACTTC,CASSLEWTGNEQYF,TRBV7-2,TRBJ2-7,TRBD1,.